Below, one T cell receptor beta chain is given with its context. Its antigen is as yet unknown. Time point indicated: blood 4 weeks post-SBRT, at nephrectomy. Treatment defined: 15 Gy SBRT to primary tumor, nephrectomy 4 weeks later. This renal cell carcinoma was of the clear cell type. The data originate from a study of radiation and T cells in renal cell carcinoma. General observations from the study: In blood, top tumor clones expanded by 2 weeks, shrinking by 4.

The CDR3 has 12 amino acids. The V end lost 1 base, the J end lost 5 bases, and 6 bases lay between the germline ends. Germline lookup yields CDR1 SGHTA and CDR2 FQGNSA. Using immunoSEQ multiplex PCR, the repertoire was profiled, and TCRdb retains in-frame clones only, with some absent. The table includes 60,000 to 95,000 clones, approximately 87% detected once. The receptor was isolated from a woman aged 55 to 70 with renal cell carcinoma. The chain uses TRBV7-2 and TRBJ2-7; D is ambiguous. The sample was blood, taken from a patient whose treatment included radiotherapy and nephrectomy. The CDR3 here is CASSLVANEQYF. CDR3 in DNA: TGTGCCAGCAGCTTAGTGGCAAACGAGCAGTACTTC.